A selection of T cell receptor beta chains follows, all from one sample in a study of blood T cell repertoires in COVID-19. Libraries were prepared by immunoSEQ multiplex PCR; TCRdb keeps only in-frame clonotypes and omits some of them. The sample carries about 250,000 clones, over 65% recorded once. The sample comprised peripheral blood. All receptors come from a woman at least 80 years old with acute or convalescent COVID-19. CDR3s include the opening cysteine and the closing phenylalanine or tryptophan. D genes are given only for firm matches. Size tells how often a clone was seen (once, few, many) or the class of an expanded clone, and some rows leave it out.

j_call: TRBJ2-7; d_call: TRBD1; v_call: TRBV7-2; clone_size: few; cdr3_length: 15; cdr3_nt: TGTGCCAGCAGCTTCTCCGGGACAGGGGGTTACGAGCAGTACTTC; cdr3_aa: CASSFSGTGGYEQYF
j_call: TRBJ2-7; d_call: TRBD1; v_call: TRBV4-1; clone_size: once; cdr3_length: 18; cdr3_nt: TGCGCCAGCAGCCAAGAGCCCTTTCGACAGGGTAGATCCTACGAGCAGTACTTC; cdr3_aa: CASSQEPFRQGRSYEQYF
j_call: TRBJ2-6; d_call: NA; v_call: TRBV5-4; clone_size: NA; cdr3_length: 15; cdr3_nt: TGTGCCAGCAGCGAGCAGGGTACCGGGGCCAACGTCCTGACTTTC; cdr3_aa: CASSEQGTGANVLTF
j_call: TRBJ1-2; d_call: TRBD1; v_call: TRBV30; clone_size: NA; cdr3_length: 11; cdr3_nt: TGTGCATCCCGGACAGGGCGCGGCTACACCTTC; cdr3_aa: CASRTGRGYTF
j_call: TRBJ1-6; d_call: NA; v_call: TRBV7-2; clone_size: once; cdr3_length: 13; cdr3_nt: TGTGCCAGCAGCTTAGACGGGGGTTCACCCCTCCACTTT; cdr3_aa: CASSLDGGSPLHF
j_call: TRBJ2-5; d_call: TRBD1; v_call: TRBV7-9; clone_size: few; cdr3_length: 15; cdr3_nt: TGTGCCAGCAGCAGCTGGGGGACAGGGGACGAGACCCAGTACTTC; cdr3_aa: CASSSWGTGDETQYF
j_call: TRBJ1-3; d_call: TRBD1; v_call: TRBV23-1; clone_size: NA; cdr3_length: 22; cdr3_nt: TGCGCCAGCAGTCATTCCCCCAGGGGGCGCGAGTTCTTTTGGAAATCTGGAAACACCATATATTTT; cdr3_aa: CASSHSPRGREFFWKSGNTIYF
j_call: TRBJ2-1; d_call: NA; v_call: TRBV12-5; clone_size: NA; cdr3_length: 14; cdr3_nt: TGTGCTAGTGGTGACTCGAGCTCCTACAATGAGCAGTTCTTC; cdr3_aa: CASGDSSSYNEQFF
j_call: TRBJ2-7; d_call: NA; v_call: TRBV30; clone_size: NA; cdr3_length: 13; cdr3_nt: TGTGCCTGGAGTCTAAGGGAGGGGGGTGAGCAGTACTTC; cdr3_aa: CAWSLREGGEQYF
j_call: TRBJ1-2; d_call: NA; v_call: TRBV2; clone_size: NA; cdr3_length: 14; cdr3_nt: TGTGCCAGCAGTGCCTCGGTACGAAACTATGGCTACACCTTC; cdr3_aa: CASSASVRNYGYTF
j_call: TRBJ1-5; d_call: TRBD1; v_call: TRBV7-9; clone_size: many; cdr3_length: 15; cdr3_nt: TGTGCCAGCAGCCTTTCGACAGGGGTCAATCAGCCCCAGCATTTT; cdr3_aa: CASSLSTGVNQPQHF
j_call: TRBJ2-5; d_call: TRBD1; v_call: TRBV19; clone_size: NA; cdr3_length: 18; cdr3_nt: TGTGCCAGTAGTCCCGCCCCCCCAGTGGACAGGGGCGAGGAGACCCAGTACTTC; cdr3_aa: CASSPAPPVDRGEETQYF
j_call: TRBJ2-1; d_call: TRBD1; v_call: TRBV18; clone_size: NA; cdr3_length: 16; cdr3_nt: TGTGCCAGCTCAACCGGGACAGGGGAGAATTCGAATGAGCAGTTCTTC; cdr3_aa: CASSTGTGENSNEQFF
j_call: TRBJ1-2; d_call: TRBD1; v_call: TRBV29-1; clone_size: NA; cdr3_length: 13; cdr3_nt: TGCAGCGGTTTACAGGGGTCCGATCTAGGGGTGACCTTC; cdr3_aa: CSGLQGSDLGVTF
j_call: TRBJ2-5; d_call: TRBD1; v_call: TRBV23-1; clone_size: NA; cdr3_length: 17; cdr3_nt: TGCGCCAGCAGTCCTTCCGGACAGGGAAAGGTCCAAGAGACCCAGTACTTC; cdr3_aa: CASSPSGQGKVQETQYF
j_call: TRBJ2-7; d_call: NA; v_call: TRBV9; clone_size: few; cdr3_length: 15; cdr3_nt: TGTGCCAGCAGCGTAGACCCCGGGTCACCCTACGAGCAGTACTTC; cdr3_aa: CASSVDPGSPYEQYF
j_call: TRBJ2-2; d_call: TRBD2; v_call: TRBV13; clone_size: few; cdr3_length: 14; cdr3_nt: TGTGCCAGCAGCTTCGCGGGAGCGACCGGGGAGCTGTTTTTT; cdr3_aa: CASSFAGATGELFF
j_call: TRBJ2-7; d_call: TRBD1; v_call: TRBV15; clone_size: NA; cdr3_length: 15; cdr3_nt: TGTGCCACCAGCGTCACCCCGGGACAGGGGTACGAGCAGTACTTC; cdr3_aa: CATSVTPGQGYEQYF
j_call: TRBJ1-6; d_call: NA; v_call: TRBV5-1; clone_size: once; cdr3_length: 16; cdr3_nt: TGCGCCAGCAGCTTGACAGGGAGCTCCTATAATTCACCCCTCCACTTT; cdr3_aa: CASSLTGSSYNSPLHF
j_call: TRBJ1-1; d_call: NA; v_call: TRBV19; clone_size: few; cdr3_length: 13; cdr3_nt: TGTGCCACCCTAAGGACACCGAACACTGAAGCTTTCTTT; cdr3_aa: CATLRTPNTEAFF
j_call: TRBJ1-2; d_call: TRBD1; v_call: TRBV2; clone_size: once; cdr3_length: 13; cdr3_nt: TGTGCCAGCAGTGAAAGGGACAGGGGTAAGAACACCTTC; cdr3_aa: CASSERDRGKNTF
j_call: TRBJ2-4; d_call: NA; v_call: TRBV5-8; clone_size: NA; cdr3_length: 15; cdr3_nt: TGTGCCAGCAGCTTGGGAGGGATCGCCAAAAACATTCAGTACTTC; cdr3_aa: CASSLGGIAKNIQYF
j_call: TRBJ2-5; d_call: TRBD2; v_call: TRBV9; clone_size: once; cdr3_length: 16; cdr3_nt: TGTGCCAGCAGCGTAGTAGGGACTAGTGTCCAAGAGACCCAGTACTTC; cdr3_aa: CASSVVGTSVQETQYF
j_call: TRBJ2-3; d_call: TRBD2; v_call: TRBV7-9; clone_size: once; cdr3_length: 18; cdr3_nt: TGTGCCAGCAGCTTAGCGCGAAGTAGCGGGACTAGCACAGATACGCAGTATTTT; cdr3_aa: CASSLARSSGTSTDTQYF
j_call: TRBJ2-7; d_call: NA; v_call: TRBV19; clone_size: NA; cdr3_length: 13; cdr3_nt: TGTGCCAGTAGTATAGCCCGAGGGAACGAGCAGTACTTC; cdr3_aa: CASSIARGNEQYF